The entry below describes one T cell receptor (beta chain). This record comes from a study of blood T cell repertoires in COVID-19. For the study at large: Whether acute or convalescent, the COVID-19 samples came from the United States, Italy and Spain. In each case, the material was cDNA or gDNA derived from T cells, B-cell-depleted T cells, or PBMCs.

This CDR3 has 17 residues. Looked up from germline, CDR1 is MNHEY and CDR2 is SMNVEV (reference sequence). The V end was cut by 1 base, the J end by 2 bases, with 18 bases between. Authors' processing steps: It was from reference gene primer amplification that nucleated cell counts were estimated. Data came from immunoSEQ multiplex PCR; TCRdb stores just in-frame clones and leaves some out. The V and J calls and clone size are taken from that table; D and trimming were inferred from the DNA. The repertoire holds about 300,000 clones, with around 87% as singletons. The genes are TRBV27 and TRBJ2-7; perhaps TRBD2 as D (5 bases). The TCR was taken from a man between 70 and 80 years old with acute or convalescent COVID-19. The sample comprised peripheral blood. CDR3 sequence: CASSLFPFRTGTYEQYF. DNA for the CDR3: TGTGCCAGCAGTTTATTTCCGTTCAGGACGGGAACCTACGAGCAGTACTTC.